This T cell receptor beta chain comes out of a study of CD8 T cells in cerebrospinal fluid in Alzheimer's disease. CSF cells were profiled by 10X single-cell V(D)J and 5' expression. TCRdb reprocessed the 10x single-cell sequencing reads, keeping one entry per CDR3 protein, no DNA. This sample contains about 1,100 distinct CDR3 sequences. This clonotype counts as large by frequency. The sequence was collected from a human donor in good health. Sample: cerebrospinal fluid.

This CDR3 is CASSLRTYQPQHF. The J gene is TRBJ1-5, the V gene TRBV27. The CDR3 is 13 residues long. Germline V gives CDR1 MNHEY, CDR2 SMNVEV (reference sequence).